These T cell receptor beta chains were read from a single sample in a study of graft-versus-host responses after intestinal transplantation. These TCRs' antigens remain unknown. The repertoire was sequenced with immunoSEQ multiplex PCR; TCRdb's copy has only in-frame clones and lacks some. This repertoire shows 95,000 to 110,000 clones, roughly 89% found once; its top ten account for about 0.7%. The material sequenced was unstimulated CD4+ T cells sorted from spleen or lymph node cells, taken before transplant. All receptors come from a human donor who was the organ donor for an intestinal transplant. CDR3s include the opening cysteine and the closing phenylalanine or tryptophan. D genes are given only for firm matches. Not all rows give a size; the values are once, few, many and, for expanded clones, a class.

>TRBJ2-6|.|.|TRBV10-3
TGTGCCATCAGTGAAGGACTCTCTGGGGCCAACGTCCTGACTTTC
CAISEGLSGANVLTF
>TRBJ1-1|.|.|TRBV7-9
TGTGCCAGCAGCTCGCAGGGAAGGGACACTGAAGCTTTCTTT
CASSSQGRDTEAFF
>TRBJ2-3|.|TRBD2|TRBV5-1
TGCGCCAGCAGCCCCAGACTAGCGGGGGTCACAGATACGCAGTATTTT
CASSPRLAGVTDTQYF
>TRBJ1-4|once|.|TRBV6-5
TGTGCCAGCAGTCGGACGGGTAATGAAAAACTGTTTTTT
CASSRTGNEKLFF
>TRBJ1-2|.|.|TRBV7-3
TGTGCCAGCAGCCGGGGCGATGGCTACACCTTC
CASSRGDGYTF
>TRBJ2-3|once|TRBD1|TRBV10-3
TGTGCCATCAGTCAAAGGGGGCGGACAGAGGGCGATACGCAGTATTTT
CAISQRGRTEGDTQYF
>TRBJ2-3|.|TRBD2|TRBV10-2
TGCGCCAGCAGCCTCCTAGCGGGAGGACGTACGCAGTATTTT
CASSLLAGGRTQYF
>TRBJ2-7|once|.|TRBV9
TGTGCCAGCAGCCCCGGAGGTCCCTCCTACGAGCAGTACTTC
CASSPGGPSYEQYF
>TRBJ2-6|.|.|TRBV5-4
TGTGCCAGCAGCTTGCGGAGACAAATATCTGGGGCCAACGTCCTGACTTTC
CASSLRRQISGANVLTF
>TRBJ1-2|.|.|TRBV19
TGTGCCAGCTCTAGGGGCAGGTCGGCTAACTATGGCTACACCTTC
CASSRGRSANYGYTF
>TRBJ1-1|.|TRBD1|TRBV6-1
TGTGCCAGCACCCAACAGGGGCGGGGAACTGAAGCTTTCTTT
CASTQQGRGTEAFF
>TRBJ2-5|.|.|TRBV18
TGTGCCAGCTCACCTAACGACGCCGGAACGACCCAGTACTTC
CASSPNDAGTTQYF
>TRBJ1-4|.|.|TRBV2
TGTGCCAGCAATAAACAGGGTGCAGCTAATGAAAAACTGTTTTTT
CASNKQGAANEKLFF
>TRBJ1-1|.|.|TRBV5-1
TGCGCCAGCAGCTGGGGACTACAGATTCGGAACACTGAAGCTTTCTTT
CASSWGLQIRNTEAFF
>TRBJ1-3|.|TRBD1|TRBV5-1
TGCGCCAGCAGCCCGGGACAGGCCTCTGGAAACACCATATATTTT
CASSPGQASGNTIYF
>TRBJ1-6|.|TRBD1|TRBV2
TGTGCCAGCTCCGGACAGGGGGATATTTCACCCCTCCACTTT
CASSGQGDISPLHF
>TRBJ1-1|few|.|TRBV11-2
TGTGCCAGCAGCTTAGGGGACCTTCGAGGGAACACTGAAGCTTTCTTT
CASSLGDLRGNTEAFF
>TRBJ1-2|few|.|TRBV30
TGTGCCTGGAGTGCAATCAAGTGGGGGACTAACTATGGCTACACCTTC
CAWSAIKWGTNYGYTF